A single sample gave rise to the 24 T cell receptor beta chains below, sequenced in a study of CD8 T cells in Susac syndrome. cDNA came from roughly 0.53 to 1 ug RNA primed by random hexamers. Each CDR3 protein is one row after TCRdb ran MiXCR on the immunoSEQ multiplex PCR reads. Among 150,000 or so distinct CDR3 sequences, 85% to 95% were seen once, and the ten largest hold roughly 0.15%. The source material was CD4+ T cells from PBMCs. Receptors were obtained from a human donor with Susac syndrome.

DNA of the CDR3: TGTGCCTGGAGTAGGTATGCCTCTGGGGCCAACGTCCTGACTTTC. It is translated as CAWSRYASGANVLTF. The chain recombines TRBV30 with TRBJ2-6; D call uncertain. The V end lost 2 bases, the J end lost 0 bases, and 8 bases lay between the germline ends. In germline, CDR1 is GTSNPN, CDR2 SVGIG (reference sequence). CDR3 length: 15 residues.

This sequence joins TRBV30 and TRBJ1-1; no clear D gene. With 5 bases removed from V and 0 bases from J, the gap between germline ends came to 4 bases. Germline V gene sequence: CDR1 GTSNPN, CDR2 SVGIG (reference sequence). The CDR3 covers 11 residues. CDR3 sequence reads: CAWQMNTEAFF. DNA of the CDR3: TGTGCCTGGCAAATGAACACTGAAGCTTTCTTT.

V and J are TRBV15 and TRBJ1-2; possible D gene TRBD1, 6 bases. The germline V gene encodes CDR1 LNHNV and CDR2 YYDKDF (reference sequence). V was pared by 0 bases and J by 8 bases, with 10 bases between. CDR3 length: 13 residues. CDR3 amino acids: CATSREGAGGYTF. The DNA for the CDR3 is TGTGCCACCAGCAGAGAGGGGGCAGGGGGCTACACCTTC.

The chain couples TRBV29-1 to TRBJ1-2; possibly TRBD1 for D (6 bases). Germline CDR1 SQVTM, CDR2 ANQGSEA. The CDR3 length is 13 residues. V dropped 5 bases and J dropped 5 bases, with 15 bases sitting between them. The chain's CDR3 is CSVSAGAPYGYTF. CDR3 DNA: TGCAGCGTTTCAGCAGGGGCCCCTTATGGCTACACCTTC.

V is TRBV12-3 or TRBV12-4 and J is TRBJ1-3, with a tentative D call TRBD1 (6 bases). The CDR3 has 16 residues. V gave up 5 bases and J gave up 1 base, with 15 bases separating them. The CDR3 sequence is CASSKGDRLSGNTIYF. CDR3 coding DNA: TGTGCCAGCAGTAAAGGAGACAGGCTTTCTGGAAACACCATATATTTT.

This chain connects TRBV12-3 or TRBV12-4 to TRBJ2-3; possible D gene TRBD1, 6 bases. V gave up 3 bases and J gave up 11 bases, with 15 bases separating them. This CDR3 is 13 amino acids long. The CDR3 reads CASSLGGGQKQYF. DNA for the CDR3: TGTGCCAGCAGTTTGGGTGGAGGACAGAAGCAGTATTTT.

The chain employs TRBV6-1 and TRBJ1-5; D not resolved. The V end lost 3 bases, the J end lost 0 bases, and 12 bases lay between the germline ends. Germline V gives CDR1 MNHNS, CDR2 SASEGT. This CDR3 spans 16 amino acids. CDR3 region: CASSDKPGYSNQPQHF. In nucleotides, the CDR3 is TGTGCCAGCAGTGATAAGCCCGGCTATAGCAATCAGCCCCAGCATTTT.

J is TRBJ1-4 and V is TRBV30, with no clear D. This CDR3 region has 14 residues. CDR1 is GTSNPN and CDR2 is SVGIG in the germline V gene (reference sequence). Deletions cut 2 bases from V and 5 bases from J, with 12 bases between. The CDR3 is CAWSPRGFNEKLFF. The CDR3 DNA follows: TGTGCCTGGAGTCCCCGTGGTTTCAATGAAAAACTGTTTTTT.

This chain links TRBV3-1 with TRBJ2-1, with 11 bases fitting TRBD2. Germline trimming cut 6 bases from V and 6 bases from J; bases unmatched to any gene: 7. CDR1 is LGHDT and CDR2 is YNNKEL in the germline V gene (reference sequence). CDR3 length: 15 amino acids. CDR3 sequence: CASSSRLAGSNEQFF. DNA for the CDR3: TGTGCCAGCAGTTCTCGACTAGCGGGAAGCAATGAGCAGTTCTTC.

The V and J genes are TRBV20-1 and TRBJ2-2; 11 bases line up with TRBD2. Germline CDR1 DFQATT, CDR2 SNEGSKA (reference sequence). Losses at the gene ends were 6 bases for V and 0 bases for J; bases not matched to a gene: 3. The CDR3 runs to 15 residues. CDR3 in DNA: TGCAGTGCCAAGACTAGCGGGACGAACACCGGGGAGCTGTTTTTT. Translated: CSAKTSGTNTGELFF.

V is TRBV7-9 and J is TRBJ2-1, with D perhaps matching TRBD2 (6 bases). Trimming removed 4 bases at V and 5 bases at J, with 21 bases between. The germline V gene encodes CDR1 SEHNR and CDR2 FQNEAQ (reference sequence). CDR3 length: 17 residues. In nucleotides, the CDR3 is TGTGCCAGCAGCTGGAGAACGGGGAAGGAGGGTCACAATGAGCAGTTCTTC. This gives the protein CASSWRTGKEGHNEQFF. The variable domain in full, completed from reference TRBV7-9 and TRBJ2-1, reads DTGVSQNPRHKITKRGQNVTFRCDPISEHNRLYWYRQTLGQGPEFLTYFQNEAQLEKSRLLSDRFSAERPKGSFSTLEIQRTEQGDSAMYLCASSWRTGKEGHNEQFFGPGTRLTVL.

V and J are TRBV7-2 and TRBJ2-7; D not certain. V was pared by 0 bases and J by 11 bases, with 11 bases between. Germline CDR1 SGHTA, CDR2 FQGNSA. The CDR3 length is 12 residues. The DNA for the CDR3 is TGTGCCAGCAGCTTAGCTGAGACGGAAGAGTACTTC. It codes for CASSLAETEEYF.

The J gene is TRBJ2-5, the V gene TRBV10-3; no definite D call. Trimming pared 0 bases from V and 5 bases from J, leaving 10 bases between. The V gene's germline CDR1 is ENHRY and CDR2 SYGVKD. The CDR3 has 14 amino acids. CDR3 amino acids: CAISESAAVETQYF. CDR3 DNA: TGTGCCATCAGTGAGTCCGCAGCTGTGGAGACCCAGTACTTC.

This clonotype was seen once. V is TRBV12-5 and J is TRBJ1-2; weak D call: TRBD1 (5 bases). The germline V gene encodes CDR1 LGHNT and CDR2 FRNRAP. This CDR3 is 16 amino acids long. The V and J ends lost 0 bases and 6 bases respectively, with 17 bases between them. The CDR3, as DNA: TGTGCTAGTGGTTTGGTACTTGGGGGACTGTTACATGGCTACACCTTC. It codes for CASGLVLGGLLHGYTF.

The genes are TRBV15 and TRBJ1-5, with D perhaps TRBD1 (5 bases). The germline V gene has CDR1 LNHNV and CDR2 YYDKDF (reference sequence). The CDR3 extends over 18 amino acids. Trimming removed 6 bases at V and 2 bases at J, with 23 bases between. The CDR3 region has the DNA TGTGCCACCAGATCAGAGATCGGGGCAGAGTCGGGCAATCAGCCCCAGCATTTT. This gives the protein CATRSEIGAESGNQPQHF.

V gene TRBV2 combines with J gene TRBJ1-4; no firm D call. Trimming shortened V by 10 bases and J by 8 bases, and 14 bases separated the two germline ends. CDR1 and CDR2 (germline): SNHLY, FYNNEI. This CDR3 has 12 amino acids. CDR3 bases: TGTGCCACCCGAATCGGTACCGAAAAACTGTTTTTT. Residues: CATRIGTEKLFF. Together with reference TRBV2 and TRBJ1-4, the CDR3 gives the full variable domain: EPEVTQTPSHQVTQMGQEVILRCVPISNHLYFYWYRQILGQKVEFLVSFYNNEISEKSEIFDDQFSVERPDGSNFTLKIRSTKLEDSAMYFCATRIGTEKLFFGSGTQLSVL.

J is TRBJ1-5 and V is TRBV20-1; 9 bases fit TRBD1. Germline loops: CDR1 DFQATT, CDR2 SNEGSKA (reference sequence). The CDR3 contains 15 residues. The ends lost 7 bases at V and 2 bases at J; junction bases unmatched: 9. CDR3 loop: CSVGTGTKGNQPQHF. The CDR3 coding sequence is TGCAGTGTCGGGACAGGGACGAAGGGCAATCAGCCCCAGCATTTT.

The chain employs TRBV30 and TRBJ1-2; TRBD1 is a possible D gene (6 bases). The CDR3 totals 14 residues. Germline V lookup: CDR1 GTSNPN, CDR2 SVGIG (reference sequence). V lost 0 bases, J lost 8 bases, and 16 bases lay in between. CDR3: CAWSVNRGASGYTF. In DNA form, the CDR3 reads TGTGCCTGGAGTGTGAATCGGGGGGCGTCGGGCTACACCTTC.

The chain employs TRBV28 and TRBJ1-5; D is ambiguous. CDR1 is MDHEN and CDR2 is SYDVKM in the germline V gene. Trimming pared 4 bases from V and 10 bases from J, leaving 8 bases between. This CDR3 is 11 amino acids long. The CDR3 protein is CASSSGGPQHF. The DNA for the CDR3 is TGTGCCAGCAGTTCCGGAGGACCCCAGCATTTT.

The V call is TRBV29-1, the J call TRBJ2-1, with unresolved D. V lost 3 bases and J 8 bases, leaving 5 bases between the germline ends. Germline-derived CDR1 and CDR2 are SQVTM and ANQGSEA. The CDR3 runs to 10 residues. The CDR3 nucleotides read TGCAGCGTTGATCTCGATGAGCAGTTCTTC. Amino acid sequence: CSVDLDEQFF.

The V call is TRBV12-3 or TRBV12-4, the J call TRBJ2-2; the D is unclear. V lost 3 bases to trimming and J lost 7 bases, with 3 bases between them. The CDR3 spans 11 residues. The CDR3 loop reads CASSLIGELFF. CDR3 in DNA: TGTGCCAGCAGTTTGATCGGGGAGCTGTTTTTT.

The gene calls are TRBV6-5 and TRBJ2-7; possibly TRBD1 for D (6 bases). CDR1 and CDR2 from the germline V gene are MNHEY and SVGAGI. The V and J ends lost 4 bases and 2 bases respectively, with 21 bases between them. The CDR3 has 17 residues. CDR3 amino acids: CASSLQGLEVGPYEQYF. The CDR3 DNA sequence: TGTGCCAGCAGTTTACAGGGCCTCGAAGTAGGGCCCTACGAGCAGTACTTC.

The chain joins TRBV24-1 to TRBJ2-1; TRBD1 agrees at 8 bases. The length of the CDR3 is 12 residues. Germline V gene data show CDR1 as KGHDR and CDR2 as SFDVKD. J gave up 10 bases and V 7 bases, and 5 bases lay outside the gene matches. The CDR3 DNA is TGTGCCACCAGCCTACAGGGGGACGAGCAGTTCTTC. Translated: CATSLQGDEQFF.

The genes are TRBV25-1 and TRBJ1-1, with 8 bases identical to TRBD1. Germline values: CDR1 MGHDK, CDR2 SYGVNS. The CDR3 spans 13 residues. V trimming: 6 bases; J trimming: 8 bases; junction bases outside the gene matches: 8. The CDR3 sequence: CASSGQGEGEAFF. CDR3 nucleotides: TGTGCCAGCAGCGGACAGGGCGAGGGGGAAGCTTTCTTT.